This TCR beta chain comes out of a study of CD8 T cells in ankylosing spondylitis. Whole-study results and caveats: Earlier work had already found some motif variants in reactive arthritis synovial fluid and blood. Disease-linked clones were CD8+ and relatively rare in peripheral blood. Within matched ankylosing spondylitis synovial fluid, disease-linked clones were reportedly significantly enriched. What seemed typical of ankylosing spondylitis blood was a TCR beta motif built from 8 or 9 highly homologous variants.

Many counts were recorded for this clonotype. Its antigen is still unknown. From the 5' RACE reads, TCRdb called clonotypes with MiXCR, one entry per CDR3 protein. The sample consists of under 250,000 distinct CDR3 sequences, around 6.6% of them appearing once. This CDR3 has 14 amino acids. CDR1 is MDHEN and CDR2 is SYDVKM in the germline V gene. V gave up 2 bases and J gave up 4 bases, with 12 bases separating them. V gene TRBV28 combines with J gene TRBJ2-7; a possible D gene is TRBD2 (6 bases). This clonotype originated in a male donor with ankylosing spondylitis. The sample consisted of blood, either unsorted or a sorted T cell fraction (not recorded which). CDR3 nucleotides: TGTGCCAGCAGTTTAATTCGGCGGGGATACGAGCAGTACTTC. It specifies CASSLIRRGYEQYF.